This record concerns one T cell receptor beta chain sequence. Some clones are missing from TCRdb's copy, which holds only in-frame ones; the method was immunoSEQ multiplex PCR. This sample has a few million clones, with 80% to 95% found just once. The CDR3 has 17 residues. V shed 5 bases and J shed 4 bases, with 23 bases lying between them. The V gene's germline CDR1 is SGHAT and CDR2 FQDESV (reference sequence). This sample was taken from a study of shared clonotypes between healthy human individuals. Donors were healthy HIV-negative adults without recent acute infections or vaccinations. This chain connects TRBV11-1 to TRBJ1-2; no firm D call. The sequence came from a man aged 18 to 35 in good health. Some clones in this sample may be carry-over from other donors' samples. The sequenced material came from naive CD4+ T cells from PBMCs. Subset of the sample: CD45RA+ positively selected. The CDR3 DNA reads as TGTGCCAGCAGCCAAACGCCCGTGATCCTGGACGGCTATGGCTACACCTTC. Its protein product is CASSQTPVILDGYGYTF. Full variable domain (missing parts from reference TRBV11-1 and TRBJ1-2): EAEVAQSPRYKITEKSQAVAFWCDPISGHATLYWYRQILGQGPELLVQFQDESVVDDSQLPKDRFSAERLKGVDSTLKIQPAELGDSAMYLCASSQTPVILDGYGYTFGSGTRLTVV.